This T cell receptor (beta chain) was recorded in a study of T cells in Graves' hyperthyroidism and ophthalmopathy. This clonotype was seen many times. The CDR3 is made up of 14 amino acids. Germline lookup yields CDR1 DFQATT and CDR2 SNEGSKA (reference sequence). J gave up 2 bases and V 3 bases, and 3 bases lay outside the gene matches. Using RNA transcripts as the source, TCR beta CDR3 regions were amplified. The study used the HTBI primer set for a first-round RT-PCR of the TCR CDR3. TCRdb re-called the multiplex PCR reads with MiXCR, one entry per CDR3 protein. The sample carries 340,000 or so distinct CDR3 sequences, roughly 17% recorded once.

Sequencing input: blood. The V and J genes are TRBV20-1 and TRBJ2-3, with 9 bases lining up with TRBD2. The source is a young man with Graves' hyperthyroidism. CDR3 region: CSASGGRATDTQYF. CDR3 DNA sequence: TGCAGTGCTAGTGGCGGGAGGGCCACAGATACGCAGTATTTT.